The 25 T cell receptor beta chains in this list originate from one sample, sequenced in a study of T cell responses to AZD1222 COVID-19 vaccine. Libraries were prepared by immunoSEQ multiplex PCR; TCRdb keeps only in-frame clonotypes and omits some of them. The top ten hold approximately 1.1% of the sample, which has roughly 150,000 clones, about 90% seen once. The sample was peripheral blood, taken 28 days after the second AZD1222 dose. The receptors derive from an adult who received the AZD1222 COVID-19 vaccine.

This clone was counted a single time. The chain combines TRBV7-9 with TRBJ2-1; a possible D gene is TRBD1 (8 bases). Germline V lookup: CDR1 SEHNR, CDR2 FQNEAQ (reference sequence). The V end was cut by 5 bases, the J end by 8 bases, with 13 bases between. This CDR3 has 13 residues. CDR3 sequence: CASSPQGGHEQFF. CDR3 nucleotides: TGTGCCAGCAGCCCACAGGGGGGGCATGAGCAGTTCTTC.

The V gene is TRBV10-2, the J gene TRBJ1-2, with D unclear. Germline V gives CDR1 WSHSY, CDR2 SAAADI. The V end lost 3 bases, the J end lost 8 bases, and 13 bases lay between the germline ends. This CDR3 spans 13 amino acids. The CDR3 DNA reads TGCGCCAGCAGTGAACTGGAGGCTGGAGGCTACACCTTC. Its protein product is CASSELEAGGYTF.

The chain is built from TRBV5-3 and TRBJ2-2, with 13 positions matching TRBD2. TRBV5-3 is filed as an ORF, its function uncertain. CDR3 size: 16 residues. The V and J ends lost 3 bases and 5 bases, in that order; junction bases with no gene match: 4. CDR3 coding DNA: TGTGCCAGAAGCTCCACTAGCGGGGGGGCGACCGGGGAGCTGTTTTTT. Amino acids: CARSSTSGGATGELFF.

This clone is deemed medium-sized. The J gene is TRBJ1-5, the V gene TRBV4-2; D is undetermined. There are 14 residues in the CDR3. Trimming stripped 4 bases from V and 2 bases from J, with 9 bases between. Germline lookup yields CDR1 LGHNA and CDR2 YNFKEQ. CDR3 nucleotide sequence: TGTGCCAGCAGCCCCCTTGGGGGCAATCAGCCCCAGCATTTT. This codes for CASSPLGGNQPQHF.

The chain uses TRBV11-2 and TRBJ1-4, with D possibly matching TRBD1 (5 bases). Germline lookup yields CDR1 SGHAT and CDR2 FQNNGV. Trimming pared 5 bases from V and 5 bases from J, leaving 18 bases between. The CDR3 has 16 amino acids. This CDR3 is CASSQTPPGANEKLFF. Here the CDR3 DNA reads TGTGCCAGCAGCCAGACACCTCCTGGGGCCAATGAAAAACTGTTTTTT.

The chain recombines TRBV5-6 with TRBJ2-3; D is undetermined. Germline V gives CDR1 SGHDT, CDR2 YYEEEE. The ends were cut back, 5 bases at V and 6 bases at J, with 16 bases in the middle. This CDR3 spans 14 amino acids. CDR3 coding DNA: TGTGCCAGCAGATCTACCTCTGAGGCTGATACGCAGTATTTT. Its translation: CASRSTSEADTQYF.

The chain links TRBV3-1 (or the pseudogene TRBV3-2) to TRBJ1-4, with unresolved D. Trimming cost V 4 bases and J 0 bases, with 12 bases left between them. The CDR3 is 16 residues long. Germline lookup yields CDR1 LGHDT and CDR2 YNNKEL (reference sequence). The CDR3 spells CASSRHAISTNEKLFF. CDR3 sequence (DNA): TGTGCCAGCAGCCGACACGCGATTTCAACTAATGAAAAACTGTTTTTT.

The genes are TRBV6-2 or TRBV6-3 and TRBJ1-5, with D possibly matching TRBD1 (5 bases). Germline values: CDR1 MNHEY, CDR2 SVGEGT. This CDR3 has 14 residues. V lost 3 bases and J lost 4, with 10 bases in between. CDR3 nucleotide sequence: TGTGCCAGCAGTTATGTGTGGGGGAATCAGCCCCAGCATTTT. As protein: CASSYVWGNQPQHF.

This chain's CDR3 is CASSSVTEAFF. DNA for the CDR3: TGTGCCAGCAGTTCAGTGACTGAAGCTTTCTTT. The V gene is TRBV6-5, the J gene TRBJ1-1; D not certain. The CDR3 sequence is 11 residues long. The germline V gene encodes CDR1 MNHEY and CDR2 SVGAGI. V was pared by 4 bases and J by 5 bases, with 5 bases between.

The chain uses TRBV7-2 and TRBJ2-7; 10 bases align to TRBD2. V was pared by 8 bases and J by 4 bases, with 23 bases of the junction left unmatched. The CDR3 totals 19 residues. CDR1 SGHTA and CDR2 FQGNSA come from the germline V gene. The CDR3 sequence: CASSHQRGGLSDRVYEQYF. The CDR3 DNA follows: TGTGCCAGCTCCCACCAGCGGGGGGGCCTATCCGACCGGGTATACGAGCAGTACTTC.

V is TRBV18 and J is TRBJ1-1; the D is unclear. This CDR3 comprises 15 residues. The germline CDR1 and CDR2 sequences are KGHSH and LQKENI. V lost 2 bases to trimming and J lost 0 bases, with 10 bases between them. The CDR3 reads CASSPKDGLNTEAFF. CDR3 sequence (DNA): TGTGCCAGCTCACCAAAGGACGGGTTGAACACTGAAGCTTTCTTT.

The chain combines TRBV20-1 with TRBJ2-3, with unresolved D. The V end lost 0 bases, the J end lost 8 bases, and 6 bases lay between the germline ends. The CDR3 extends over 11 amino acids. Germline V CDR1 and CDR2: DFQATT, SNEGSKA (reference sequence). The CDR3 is CSARDLGTQYF. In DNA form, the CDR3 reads TGCAGTGCTAGAGATTTAGGTACGCAGTATTTT.

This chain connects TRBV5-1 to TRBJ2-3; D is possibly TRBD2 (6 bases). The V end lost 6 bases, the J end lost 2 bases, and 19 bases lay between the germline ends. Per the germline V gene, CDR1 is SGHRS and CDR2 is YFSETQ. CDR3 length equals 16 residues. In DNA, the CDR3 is TGCGCCAGCATTAGAGCGGCGGGGAGCCCCACAGATACGCAGTATTTT. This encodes CASIRAAGSPTDTQYF.

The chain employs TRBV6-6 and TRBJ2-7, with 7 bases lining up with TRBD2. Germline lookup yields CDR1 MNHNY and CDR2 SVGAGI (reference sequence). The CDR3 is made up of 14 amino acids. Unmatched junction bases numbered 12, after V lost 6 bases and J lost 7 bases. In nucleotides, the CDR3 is TGTGCCAGCAGCCCCAGGCTTCGGGGGGAAGAGCAGTACTTC. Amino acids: CASSPRLRGEEQYF.

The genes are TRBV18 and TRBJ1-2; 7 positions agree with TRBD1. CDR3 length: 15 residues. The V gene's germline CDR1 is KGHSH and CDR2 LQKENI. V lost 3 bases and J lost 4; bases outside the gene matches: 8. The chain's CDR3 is CASSPYQGVGYGYTF. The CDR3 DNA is TGTGCCAGCTCACCTTATCAGGGGGTCGGCTATGGCTACACCTTC.

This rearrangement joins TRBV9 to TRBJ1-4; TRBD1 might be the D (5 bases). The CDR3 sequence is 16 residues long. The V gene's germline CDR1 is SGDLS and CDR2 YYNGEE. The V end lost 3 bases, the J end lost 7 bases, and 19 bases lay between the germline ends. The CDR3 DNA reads TGTGCCAGCAGCGCCAGAGAGGGACGGGAGGGTGAAAAACTGTTTTTT. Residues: CASSAREGREGEKLFF.

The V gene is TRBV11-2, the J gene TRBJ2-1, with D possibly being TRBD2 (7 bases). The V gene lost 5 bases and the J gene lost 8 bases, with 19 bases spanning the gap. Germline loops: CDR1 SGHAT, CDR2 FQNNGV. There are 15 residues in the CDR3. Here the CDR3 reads CASSPLRGGLHEQFF. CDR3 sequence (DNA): TGTGCCAGCAGCCCCCTAAGGGGGGGCTTGCATGAGCAGTTCTTC.

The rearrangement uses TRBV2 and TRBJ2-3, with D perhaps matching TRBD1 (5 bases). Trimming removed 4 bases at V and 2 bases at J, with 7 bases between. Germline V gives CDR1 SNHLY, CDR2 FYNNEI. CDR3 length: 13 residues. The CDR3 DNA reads TGTGCCAGCAGTGGGACATCCACAGATACGCAGTATTTT. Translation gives CASSGTSTDTQYF.

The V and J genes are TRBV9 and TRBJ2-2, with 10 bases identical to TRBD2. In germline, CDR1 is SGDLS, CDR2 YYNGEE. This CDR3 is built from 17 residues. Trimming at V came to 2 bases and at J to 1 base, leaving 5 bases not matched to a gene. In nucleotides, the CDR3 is TGTGCCAGCAGCGTCCTTCCTAGCGGGGGGAACACCGGGGAGCTGTTTTTT. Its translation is CASSVLPSGGNTGELFF.

Here the CDR3 DNA reads TGTGCCAGCAGCTCCCCCCGGACGCTGAACACTGAAGCTTTCTTT. Protein sequence: CASSSPRTLNTEAFF. V and J are TRBV7-9 and TRBJ1-1; D is unresolved. The CDR3 loop spans 15 amino acids. In germline, CDR1 is SEHNR, CDR2 FQNEAQ (reference sequence). Between the trimmed V and J ends, which lost 4 bases and 0 bases, there was a span of 12 bases. The complete variable domain, with remaining parts taken from reference TRBV7-9 and TRBJ1-1, reads DTGVSQNPRHKITKRGQNVTFRCDPISEHNRLYWYRQTLGQGPEFLTYFQNEAQLEKSRLLSDRFSAERPKGSFSTLEIQRTEQGDSAMYLCASSSPRTLNTEAFFGQGTRLTVV.

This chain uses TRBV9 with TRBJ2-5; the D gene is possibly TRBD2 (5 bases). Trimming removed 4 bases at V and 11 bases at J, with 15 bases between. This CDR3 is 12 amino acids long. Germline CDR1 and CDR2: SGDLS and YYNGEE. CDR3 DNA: TGTGCCAGCAGCATAAACGGGGTTCAGCAGTACTTC. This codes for CASSINGVQQYF.

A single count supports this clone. Here the CDR3 DNA reads TGTGCCATCAGTGAGTTTCGACTAGCGGGGGGCTCCTACAATGAGCAGTTCTTC. The encoded protein is CAISEFRLAGGSYNEQFF. V usage is TRBV10-3 and J usage is TRBJ2-1; TRBD2 matches at 13 bases. After removal of 1 base from V and 0 bases from J, the junction contained 3 bases not matched to a gene. The CDR3 runs to 18 residues. Germline values: CDR1 ENHRY, CDR2 SYGVKD.

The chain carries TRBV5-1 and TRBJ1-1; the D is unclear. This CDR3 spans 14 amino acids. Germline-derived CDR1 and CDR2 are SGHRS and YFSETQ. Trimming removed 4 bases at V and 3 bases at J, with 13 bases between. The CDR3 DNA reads TGCGCCAGCAGCCCGGATATGGGAGACACTGAAGCTTTCTTT. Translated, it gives CASSPDMGDTEAFF.

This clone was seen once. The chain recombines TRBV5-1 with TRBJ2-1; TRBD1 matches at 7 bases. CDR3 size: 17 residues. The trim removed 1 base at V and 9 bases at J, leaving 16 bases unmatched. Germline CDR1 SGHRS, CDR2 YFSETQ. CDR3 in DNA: TGCGCCAGCAGCTTGATTCCAGGGGGAACATTCGGCGGTGAGCAGTTCTTC. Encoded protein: CASSLIPGGTFGGEQFF.

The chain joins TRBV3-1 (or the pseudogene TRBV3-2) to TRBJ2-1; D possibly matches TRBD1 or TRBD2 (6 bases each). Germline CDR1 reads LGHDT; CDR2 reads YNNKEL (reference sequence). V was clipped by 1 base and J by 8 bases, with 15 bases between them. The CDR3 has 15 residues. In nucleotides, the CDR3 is TGTGCCAGCAGCCAAGCGGGGGCTCTTCGGGATGAGCAGTTCTTC. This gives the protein CASSQAGALRDEQFF.